The 17 T cell receptor beta chains given below trace back to one sample, sequenced in a study of T cell changes during pregnancy in multiple sclerosis. This table comes from immunoSEQ multiplex PCR, and its TCRdb copy is limited to in-frame clones, with some not included. The sample carries 25,000 to 35,000 clones, over 80% recorded once. Sequenced material: CD8+ T cells from peripheral blood mononuclear cells, taken before pregnancy. The receptors were gathered from a female donor with multiple sclerosis, enrolled in a pregnancy study.

This sequence joins TRBV5-4 and TRBJ2-3; 8 bases line up with TRBD2. This CDR3 is 15 amino acids long. Germline values: CDR1 SGHNT, CDR2 YYREEE (reference sequence). J was trimmed by 4 bases and V by 2 bases; bases with no gene match: 6. The CDR3 sequence is CASSLSGGPSDTQYF. CDR3 sequence (DNA): TGTGCCAGCAGCTTATCGGGAGGGCCCTCAGATACGCAGTATTTT.

The rearrangement links TRBV19 to TRBJ2-6; maybe TRBD1 (5 bases). Germline CDR1 reads LNHDA; CDR2 reads SQIVND (reference sequence). V lost 5 bases, J lost 2 bases, and 16 bases lay in between. The CDR3 length is 17 residues. The CDR3 region is CASSPFWGNTGANVLTF. CDR3 sequence (DNA): TGTGCCAGTAGTCCCTTCTGGGGCAATACTGGGGCCAACGTCCTGACTTTC.

V gene TRBV7-3 combines with J gene TRBJ2-1; 7 bases map to TRBD1. The CDR3 consists of 17 residues. Germline lookup yields CDR1 SGHTA and CDR2 FQGTGA. With 5 bases clipped from V and 2 bases from J, the junction kept 12 bases outside the gene matches. The CDR3 DNA is TGTGCCAGCAGCCCACAAGGCCGCCAGGGGGCCTACAATGAGCAGTTCTTC. Amino acid sequence: CASSPQGRQGAYNEQFF. The full variable domain, its missing parts supplied by reference TRBV7-3 and TRBJ2-1, is GAGVSQTPSNKVTEKGKYVELRCDPISGHTALYWYRQSLGQGPEFLIYFQGTGAADDSGLPNDRFFAVRPEGSVSTLKIQRTERGDSAVYLCASSPQGRQGAYNEQFFGPGTRLTVL.

V and J are TRBV4-1 and TRBJ1-6, with a tentative D call TRBD1 (6 bases). CDR3 length: 15 amino acids. Trimming removed 4 bases from V and 7 bases from J, with 14 bases in between. Germline CDR1 reads MGHRA; CDR2 reads YSYEKL. The CDR3 region has the DNA TGCGCCAGCAGCCCAATACAGGGCCAAAATTCACCCCTCCACTTT. Translation gives CASSPIQGQNSPLHF.

The CDR3 spells CASSHRGFNQPQHF. The CDR3 DNA sequence: TGTGCCAGCTCCCACAGGGGGTTCAATCAGCCCCAGCATTTT. This rearrangement joins TRBV28 to TRBJ1-5; 8 bases are shared with TRBD1. V shed 8 bases, J shed 3 bases, and the junction held 6 bases outside the gene matches. Germline CDR1 MDHEN, CDR2 SYDVKM. The CDR3 extends over 14 amino acids.

The V gene is TRBV4-3, the J gene TRBJ2-5; 7 bases are shared with TRBD2. The DNA end is a closer match to TRBJ2-7, so the J assignment may be wrong. CDR1 and CDR2 from the germline V gene are LGHNA and YSLEER. The CDR3 is 16 residues long. The CDR3 loop is CASSQDVGGGSYEQYF. The CDR3 DNA is TGCGCCAGCAGCCAAGATGTCGGCGGGGGATCCTACGAGCAGTACTTC.

The chain joins TRBV30 to TRBJ2-3; 8 bases are shared with TRBD1. The germline V gene encodes CDR1 GTSNPN and CDR2 SVGIG (reference sequence). The CDR3 has 13 amino acids. V lost 7 bases, J lost 1 base, and 4 bases stayed unmatched. As DNA, the CDR3 is TGTGCCTCGACAGGGGACCGCACAGATACGCAGTATTTT. This codes for CASTGDRTDTQYF.

This chain joins TRBV6-6 and TRBJ1-1; no clear D. The CDR3 runs to 12 residues. V was pared by 4 bases and J by 2 bases, with 5 bases between. From germline, CDR1 is MNHNY and CDR2 SVGAGI (reference sequence). CDR3: CASSFGNTEAFF. The CDR3 nucleotides are TGTGCCAGCAGTTTTGGCAACACTGAAGCTTTCTTT.

The chain uses TRBV27 and TRBJ2-7, with D perhaps TRBD2 (6 bases). Germline loops: CDR1 MNHEY, CDR2 SMNVEV (reference sequence). The CDR3 sequence is 13 residues long. V was clipped by 5 bases and J by 4 bases, with 12 bases between them. The CDR3 spells CASSPSGVYEQYF. The CDR3 DNA sequence: TGTGCCAGCAGTCCCTCGGGGGTTTACGAGCAGTACTTC.

CDR3: CASSLALASRLEQYF. CDR3 sequence (DNA): TGTGCCAGCAGCTTAGCTTTGGCCAGCCGACTAGAGCAGTACTTC. The genes are TRBV7-9 and TRBJ2-7; D perhaps matches TRBD2 (5 bases). CDR3 size: 15 residues. The V gene's germline CDR1 is SEHNR and CDR2 FQNEAQ (reference sequence). V was clipped by 0 bases and J by 7 bases, with 16 bases between them.

As to this clone: One junction end disagrees with the germline gene, perhaps due to a read error. The chain recombines TRBV15 with TRBJ2-1; no definite D call. This CDR3 region has 15 residues. Per the germline V gene, CDR1 is LNHNV and CDR2 is YYDKDF (reference sequence). The CDR3 here is CATSRGFSVYIEQFF. The CDR3, as DNA: TGTGCCACCAGCAGAGGGTTCTCCGTTTACATTGAGCAGTTCTTC.

The chain employs TRBV15 and TRBJ1-4, with a weak D call TRBD1 (5 bases). The ends were cut back, 0 bases at V and 8 bases at J, with 25 bases in the middle. This CDR3 has 19 amino acids. Looked up from germline, CDR1 is LNHNV and CDR2 is YYDKDF (reference sequence). In DNA form, the CDR3 reads TGTGCCACCAGCAGAGATGAGGAGGGGAGGAGTGGATGGGGAGAAAAACTGTTTTTT. This translates into CATSRDEEGRSGWGEKLFF.

This chain connects TRBV19 to TRBJ2-1; D is unclear. CDR3 length: 15 amino acids. V dropped 6 bases and J dropped 2 bases, with 14 bases sitting between them. Germline V gives CDR1 LNHDA, CDR2 SQIVND (reference sequence). The DNA for the CDR3 is TGTGCCAGTAGAATCGCGGATGGCGCCTACAATGAGCAGTTCTTC. Its translation: CASRIADGAYNEQFF.

The chain carries TRBV21-1 and TRBJ2-1; the D call of TRBD2 is as the table states it, not checked on the DNA. TRBV21-1 is an annotated pseudogene. The CDR3 consists of 15 residues. CDR3 in amino acids: CASSVAGISYNEQFF. CDR3 bases: TGTGCCAGCAGCGTAGCGGGAATCTCCTACAATGAGCAGTTCTTC.

This clone was detected a few times. The chain links TRBV4-3 to TRBJ2-7; 7 nucleotides agree with TRBD1. The CDR3 is 17 amino acids. V was clipped by 1 base and J by 0 bases; unmatched bases: 9. Germline CDR1 LGHNA, CDR2 YSLEER. The CDR3 loop reads CASSQVVDRASSYEQYF. CDR3 nucleotide sequence: TGCGCCAGCAGCCAAGTAGTTGACAGGGCCTCCTCCTACGAGCAGTACTTC.

The V gene is TRBV30, the J gene TRBJ2-5; D is ambiguous. The closer fit of TRBJ2-7 to the DNA end suggests the J call may be wrong. Per the germline V gene, CDR1 is GTSNPN and CDR2 is SVGIG (reference sequence). The CDR3 sequence is 11 residues long. CDR3 DNA: TGTGCCTGGAGTCGTGAGGCCGAGCAGTACTTC. Its protein is CAWSREAEQYF.

V gene TRBV27 combines with J gene TRBJ2-7; 11 nucleotides align to TRBD2. The germline V gene has CDR1 MNHEY and CDR2 SMNVEV (reference sequence). After removal of 5 bases from V and 6 bases from J, the junction contained 3 bases not matched to a gene. The CDR3 is 13 amino acids. The CDR3 is CASSNSGRAEQYF. The CDR3 nucleotides read TGTGCCAGCAGTAATAGCGGGAGGGCCGAGCAGTACTTC.